These 28 T cell receptor beta chains share one sample of origin, sequenced in a study of lymphopenia after photon versus proton radiotherapy. Produced via immunoSEQ multiplex PCR; TCRdb's table is partial and in-frame only. The sample consists of about 50,000 clones, 80% to 90% of them appearing once. The source was peripheral blood, collected from a patient treated with photon-based radiotherapy. All receptors derive from a man between 50 and 59 years old with gastric cancer.

The chain links TRBV14 to TRBJ2-1; no clear D. The CDR3 loop spans 15 amino acids. The germline CDR1 and CDR2 sequences are SGHDN and FVKESK. V lost 2 bases and J 5 bases, leaving 13 bases between the germline ends. CDR3 residues: CASSQRVLLNNEQFF. DNA for the CDR3: TGTGCCAGCAGCCAACGGGTACTCCTAAACAATGAGCAGTTCTTC.

The rearrangement links TRBV7-2 to TRBJ2-7; the D gene is possibly TRBD2 (6 bases). With 5 bases removed from V and 7 bases from J, the gap between germline ends came to 15 bases. The CDR3 sequence is 13 residues long. Germline V gene sequence: CDR1 SGHTA, CDR2 FQGNSA. In nucleotides, the CDR3 is TGTGCCAGCAGCCCTTATATCGCGGGGGAGCAGTACTTC. Amino acids: CASSPYIAGEQYF.

This sequence joins TRBV25-1 and TRBJ2-1; TRBD1 aligns across 8 bases. Trimming removed 5 bases from V and 2 bases from J; junction bases left unmatched: 5. Germline-derived CDR1 and CDR2 are MGHDK and SYGVNS. The CDR3 consists of 15 residues. The CDR3 sequence: CASSWTGLTYNEQFF. The CDR3 bases are TGTGCCAGCAGTTGGACAGGGTTAACCTACAATGAGCAGTTCTTC.

The chain combines TRBV27 with TRBJ2-7; D is undetermined. The V and J ends lost 7 bases and 1 base respectively, with 14 bases between them. The CDR3 covers 14 residues. Germline V gene sequence: CDR1 MNHEY, CDR2 SMNVEV (reference sequence). CDR3 sequence: CASTPTHASYEQYF. In DNA, the CDR3 is TGTGCCAGCACGCCGACACACGCTTCCTACGAGCAGTACTTC.

The chain has TRBV9 and TRBJ2-1; 8 bases align to TRBD2. This CDR3 is 16 amino acids long. Per the germline V gene, CDR1 is SGDLS and CDR2 is YYNGEE. Trimming took 0 bases from V and 0 from J; bases not matched to a gene: 2. CDR3 in amino acids: CASSVALAGSYNEQFF. Written as DNA, the CDR3 is TGTGCCAGCAGCGTAGCTCTAGCGGGCTCCTACAATGAGCAGTTCTTC.

The CDR3 sequence: CASSLEMGLETQYF. CDR3 coding DNA: TGTGCCAGCAGCTTAGAAATGGGGTTGGAGACCCAGTACTTC. The chain carries TRBV13 and TRBJ2-5; D is uncertain. V was shortened by 1 base and J by 5 bases, with 11 bases between the two germline ends. CDR1 and CDR2 (germline): PRHDT, FYEKMQ (reference sequence). CDR3 size: 14 residues.

The chain combines TRBV5-6 with TRBJ2-3, with TRBD2 identical over 10 bases. Germline V gene sequence: CDR1 SGHDT, CDR2 YYEEEE. Trimming at V came to 4 bases and at J to 2 bases, leaving 4 bases not matched to a gene. The CDR3 consists of 15 residues. The CDR3 sequence is CASSRGLADTDTQYF. The CDR3, as DNA: TGTGCCAGCAGCCGCGGACTAGCGGACACAGATACGCAGTATTTT.

The V and J genes are TRBV15 and TRBJ2-5, with D uncertain. Between the trimmed V and J ends, which lost 2 bases and 1 base, there was a span of 14 bases. Germline V gene sequence: CDR1 LNHNV, CDR2 YYDKDF (reference sequence). The CDR3 length is 16 residues. CDR3 bases: TGTGCCACCAGCAGATTGACACCCTTACGCCAAGAGACCCAGTACTTC. It is translated as CATSRLTPLRQETQYF.

In regard to this clone: One junction end does not reproduce the germline sequence, and a read error may be involved. This chain connects TRBV5-5 to TRBJ2-7, with D maybe TRBD2 (5 bases). The CDR3 has 13 residues. Germline loops: CDR1 SGHKS, CDR2 YYEKEE (reference sequence). The CDR3 loop reads CASSPSISYEQYF. The CDR3 nucleotides are TGCGCCAGCAGCCCTAGCATCTCCTACGAGCAGTACTTC.

CDR3 in DNA: TGTGCCAGTAAGCCCGACACAGATACGCAGTATTTT. This translates into CASKPDTDTQYF. The chain is built from TRBV19 and TRBJ2-3; no definite D call. CDR1 is LNHDA and CDR2 is SQIVND in the germline V gene (reference sequence). V gave up 7 bases and J gave up 2 bases, with 7 bases separating them. The CDR3 spans 12 residues.

The V call is TRBV4-2, the J call TRBJ2-2; D call uncertain. The CDR3 is 13 residues long. Trimming left V 2 bases short and J 5 bases short, with 6 bases between. Germline assignment: CDR1 LGHNA and CDR2 YNFKEQ. The CDR3 sequence: CASSQFGTGELFF. In nucleotides, the CDR3 is TGTGCCAGCAGCCAATTTGGGACCGGGGAGCTGTTTTTT.

The V and J genes are TRBV7-2 and TRBJ1-5; 8 bases line up with TRBD1. Trimming removed 5 bases from V and 5 bases from J; junction bases left unmatched: 8. Germline V gene data show CDR1 as SGHTA and CDR2 as FQGNSA. The CDR3 totals 15 residues. This chain's CDR3 is CASSPDRAPYQPQHF. The CDR3 bases are TGTGCCAGCAGCCCGGACAGGGCCCCCTATCAGCCCCAGCATTTT. Using reference TRBV7-2 and TRBJ1-5 for the parts outside the CDR3, the full variable domain is GAGVSQSPSNKVTEKGKDVELRCDPISGHTALYWYRQSLGQGLEFLIYFQGNSAPDKSGLPSDRFSAERTGGSVSTLTIQRTQQEDSAVYLCASSPDRAPYQPQHFGDGTRLSIL.

The J gene is TRBJ2-5, the V gene TRBV4-3, with D maybe TRBD1 (5 bases). This CDR3 spans 13 amino acids. The germline CDR1 and CDR2 sequences are LGHNA and YSLEER. V gave up 3 bases and J gave up 6 bases, with 11 bases separating them. The CDR3: CASSQTRGKTQYF. The CDR3 DNA is TGCGCCAGCAGCCAGACAAGGGGAAAGACCCAGTACTTC.

The chain combines TRBV7-2 with TRBJ1-5; 12 nucleotides match TRBD1. The CDR3 loop spans 15 amino acids. Germline CDR1 SGHTA, CDR2 FQGNSA. V lost 5 bases, J lost 6 bases, and 5 bases stayed unmatched. In DNA form, the CDR3 reads TGTGCCAGCAGCCTCCGGGACAGGGGGCCTCAGCCCCAGCATTTT. Translation: CASSLRDRGPQPQHF.

V gene TRBV6-5 combines with J gene TRBJ2-2, with D perhaps being TRBD1 or TRBD2 (5 bases each). V lost 3 bases and J 4 bases, leaving 12 bases between the germline ends. This CDR3 has 15 residues. The germline V gene encodes CDR1 MNHEY and CDR2 SVGAGI. The CDR3 coding sequence is TGTGCCAGCAGTTATAAAGGGACCTTCACCGGGGAGCTGTTTTTT. It encodes CASSYKGTFTGELFF.

The chain combines TRBV5-1 with TRBJ2-7; D is ambiguous. The CDR3 extends over 12 amino acids. Trimming took off 2 bases at V and 7 bases at J, with 10 bases between the two ends. Germline CDR1 is SGHRS and CDR2 is YFSETQ. CDR3 sequence reads: CASSFNTGEQYF. CDR3 nucleotides: TGCGCCAGCAGCTTTAATACCGGAGAGCAGTACTTC.

The CDR3 sequence: CASSYFGGSYEQYF. CDR3 in DNA: TGTGCCAGCAGTTACTTTGGGGGCTCCTACGAGCAGTACTTC. J is TRBJ2-7 and V is TRBV6-5; tentatively, D is TRBD1 or TRBD2 (5 bases each). Germline loops: CDR1 MNHEY, CDR2 SVGAGI. The ends were cut back, 1 base at V and 0 bases at J, with 7 bases in the middle. This CDR3 has 14 amino acids.

CDR3 sequence (DNA): TGTGCCAGCAGCTTAACACAGGGTGTCAATGAGCAGTTCTTC. Translating it yields CASSLTQGVNEQFF. The chain carries TRBV7-7 and TRBJ2-1, with D tentatively TRBD1 (6 bases). The CDR3 loop spans 14 amino acids. Germline values: CDR1 SSHAT, CDR2 FNYEAQ (reference sequence). Trimming stripped 2 bases from V and 6 bases from J, with 11 bases between.

The gene calls are TRBV5-8 and TRBJ2-1; TRBD2 agrees at 12 bases. CDR1 is SGHTS and CDR2 is YDEGEE in the germline V gene. The CDR3 is 17 amino acids. V dropped 4 bases and J dropped 0; count of bases not matched to a gene: 5. The CDR3 DNA follows: TGTGCCAGCAGCAGGCTAGCGGGAGGGAGCTCCTACAATGAGCAGTTCTTC. It yields the protein CASSRLAGGSSYNEQFF.

A note on this clone: The junction shows a germline mismatch at one end, possibly a read error. The DNA for the CDR3 is TGTGCCAGCAGCTCGATGACAGGGCATAACTCACCCCTCCACTTT. Amino acids: CASSSMTGHNSPLHF. This chain joins TRBV9 and TRBJ1-6, with 7 bases aligning to TRBD1. Per germline, CDR1 SGDLS and CDR2 YYNGEE. The CDR3 has 15 residues. Together with reference TRBV9 and TRBJ1-6, the CDR3 gives the full variable domain: DSGVTQTPKHLITATGQRVTLRCSPRSGDLSVYWYQQSLDQGLQFLIQYYNGEERAKGNILERFSAQQFPDLHSELNLSSLELGDSALYFCASSSMTGHNSPLHFGNGTRLTVT.

The V call is TRBV7-2, the J call TRBJ2-2, with D possibly being TRBD2 (6 bases). Per germline, CDR1 SGHTA and CDR2 FQGNSA. The V end lost 5 bases, the J end lost 2 bases, and 12 bases lay between the germline ends. This CDR3 has 15 residues. The CDR3 is CASSPLLANTGELFF. As DNA, the CDR3 is TGTGCCAGCAGCCCCCTACTAGCAAACACCGGGGAGCTGTTTTTT.

This chain links TRBV6-1 with TRBJ2-2; possible D gene TRBD2, 5 bases. The CDR3 consists of 14 residues. Germline lookup yields CDR1 MNHNS and CDR2 SASEGT. Trimming left V 6 bases short and J 2 bases short, with 10 bases between. For the CDR3, the DNA is TGTGCCAGCAGGGAGGTCCTTAACACCGGGGAGCTGTTTTTT. Protein: CASREVLNTGELFF.

This clone appeared a few times. The chain employs TRBV6-6 and TRBJ2-1; 7 nucleotides agree with TRBD1. This CDR3 has 13 residues. CDR1 is MNHNY and CDR2 is SVGAGI in the germline V gene (reference sequence). V was pared by 5 bases and J by 8 bases, with 6 bases of the junction left unmatched. The CDR3 DNA reads as TGTGCCAGCAGTGCCGACAGGGACCATGAGCAGTTCTTC. It codes for CASSADRDHEQFF.

This rearrangement joins TRBV7-2 to TRBJ2-7, with TRBD1 identical over 9 bases. The V and J ends lost 5 bases and 2 bases, in that order; junction bases with no gene match: 4. This CDR3 region has 14 residues. Germline V gene lookup returns CDR1 SGHTA and CDR2 FQGNSA. The CDR3 nucleotides read TGTGCCAGCAGCCCCGGGACAGGGCCCTACGAGCAGTACTTC. Residues: CASSPGTGPYEQYF.

The chain couples TRBV19 to TRBJ1-2, with D maybe TRBD1 (5 bases). V was trimmed by 6 bases and J by 4 bases, leaving 12 bases between them. The CDR3 is made up of 13 amino acids. Looked up from germline, CDR1 is LNHDA and CDR2 is SQIVND (reference sequence). This CDR3 is CASRPRQGYGYTF. The DNA of the CDR3 is TGTGCCAGTAGACCGAGGCAGGGCTATGGCTACACCTTC.

The chain carries TRBV4-1 and TRBJ1-3, with 9 bases that match TRBD1. The germline CDR1 and CDR2 sequences are MGHRA and YSYEKL. The CDR3 consists of 15 residues. Trimming took 3 bases from V and 3 from J; bases not matched to a gene: 3. Here the CDR3 DNA reads TGCGCCAGCAGCCAGGGACAGGGCTTTGGAAACACCATATATTTT. Protein: CASSQGQGFGNTIYF.

The gene calls are TRBV6-5 and TRBJ2-6, with D unclear. V lost 6 bases to trimming and J lost 0 bases, with 9 bases between them. CDR1 is MNHEY, CDR2 SVGAGI, per germline. The CDR3 covers 15 residues. This chain's CDR3 is CASRIKYSGANVLTF. CDR3 DNA sequence: TGTGCCAGCAGAATCAAGTACTCTGGGGCCAACGTCCTGACTTTC.

This chain links TRBV7-2 with TRBJ2-5; unclear D gene. Germline V gene data show CDR1 as SGHTA and CDR2 as FQGNSA. The CDR3 spans 11 residues. The germline V and J ends were trimmed by 4 bases and 5 bases, with 5 bases remaining between them. CDR3: CASSSAETQYF. DNA for the CDR3: TGTGCCAGCAGCTCCGCCGAGACCCAGTACTTC.